This T cell receptor beta chain was captured in a study of OX40 agonist ivuxolimab in advanced cancers. Whole-study results and caveats: On average, CD8+ T cells showed a greater number of expanded clones than CD4+. Expanded peripheral T cells had an undetermined antigen specificity. Clones of CD4+ and CD8+ blood T cells grew by week 6 at doses of 0.1 to 3.0 mg/kg. Some nonresponders also had low normalized T-cell clonal expansion.

This CDR3 contains 13 residues. Trimming cost V 8 bases and J 3 bases, with 11 bases left between them. Germline V gives CDR1 SGHAT, CDR2 FQNNGV. The protocol was immunoSEQ multiplex PCR, while the TCRdb copy is restricted to in-frame clones and leaves out a portion. This sample carries around 81,000 clones, around four fifths of them seen once, and the ten largest clones take over 5%. Comments on this clone: Antigen unknown.

The material sequenced was CD4+ or CD8+ T cells sorted from blood, taken in a trial of the OX40 agonist ivuxolimab. The sequence was obtained from an adult with an advanced solid tumor such as melanoma, head and neck, liver or kidney cancer. The chain has TRBV11-2 and TRBJ2-1; D not certain. The CDR3 reads CASGLSNYNEQFF. CDR3 in DNA: TGTGCCAGCGGCCTGTCGAACTACAATGAGCAGTTCTTC.